The following is a TCR beta chain sequence with its context. Some clones are missing from TCRdb's copy, which holds only in-frame ones; the method was immunoSEQ multiplex PCR. The top ten clones hold about 4.4% of a sample with approximately 210,000 clones, around nine tenths of them seen once. CDR3 length: 15 amino acids. The V end lost 10 bases, the J end lost 1 base, and 20 bases lay between the germline ends. CDR1 is SGHTA and CDR2 is FQGNSA in the germline V gene. These data originate in a study of blood T cell repertoires in COVID-19. About the research overall: T cells, B-cell-depleted T cells, or PBMCs provided the cDNA or gDNA that served as material.

This chain joins TRBV7-2 and TRBJ2-7; maybe TRBD2 (6 bases). The source material was peripheral blood. The sequence was collected from a human donor in a cohort sampled during active COVID-19. CDR3 DNA: TGTGCCACTAAGCCTGGCGGGATCGGTTCCTACGAGCAGTACTTC. It is translated as CATKPGGIGSYEQYF.